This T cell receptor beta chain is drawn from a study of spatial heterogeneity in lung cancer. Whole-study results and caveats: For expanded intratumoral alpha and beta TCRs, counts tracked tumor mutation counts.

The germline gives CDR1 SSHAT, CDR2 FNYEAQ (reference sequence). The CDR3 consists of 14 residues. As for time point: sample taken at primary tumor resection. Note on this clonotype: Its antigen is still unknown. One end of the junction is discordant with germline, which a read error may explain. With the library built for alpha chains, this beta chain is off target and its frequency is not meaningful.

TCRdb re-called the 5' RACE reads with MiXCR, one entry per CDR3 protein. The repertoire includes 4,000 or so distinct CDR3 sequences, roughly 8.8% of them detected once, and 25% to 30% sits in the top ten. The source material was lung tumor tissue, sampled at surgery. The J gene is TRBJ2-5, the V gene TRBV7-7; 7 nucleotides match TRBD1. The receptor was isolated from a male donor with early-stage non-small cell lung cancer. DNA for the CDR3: TGTGCTAGCAGCCCCGGGACAGTCCAAGAGACCCAGTACTTC. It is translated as CASSPGTVQETQYF.